This record looks at one T cell receptor beta chain sequence and its context. Its antigen is undetermined. Germline values: CDR1 MDHEN, CDR2 SYDVKM. This CDR3 has 16 amino acids. Deletions cut 6 bases from V and 8 bases from J, with 25 bases between. This sample was included in a study of cytomegalovirus exposure and HLA in healthy donors. Notes on the study in general: The study labeled 150 to 200 TCR beta chains cytomegalovirus-associated.

It was with 60 Vbeta and 13 Jbeta primers that the PCR ran. The protocol was immunoSEQ multiplex PCR, while the TCRdb copy is restricted to in-frame clones and leaves out a portion. The sample gives some 130,000 clones, around 77% of which show up once; more than 4% is in the top ten. The rearrangement links TRBV28 to TRBJ1-1; a possible D gene is TRBD1 (6 bases). The sample taken for sequencing was PBMCs. This clonotype originated in a male donor in good health and CMV-seropositive. Here the CDR3 DNA reads TGTGCCAGCAGACATTCCCCGGGACAAGGAATCGGGGAAGCTTTCTTT. It codes for CASRHSPGQGIGEAFF.